This entry describes one T cell receptor (beta chain). Its cognate antigen is unknown. This entry is derived from a study of post-analysis software for immune sequencing data. Overall study results and limits: Higher frequency in patients than in controls was seen for five TRBV segments, with TRBV5-6, TRBV5-1 and TRBV20-1 among them. The authors found that F measure strongly co-clustered same-batch samples.

This CDR3 region has 18 residues. The trim removed 5 bases at V and 2 bases at J, leaving 11 bases unmatched. Germline V gene lookup returns CDR1 SGHTA and CDR2 FQGNSA. cDNA libraries of TCR beta carried unique molecular identifiers. Each CDR3 protein is one row after TCRdb ran MiXCR on the PCR reads. Of roughly 540,000 distinct CDR3 sequences in the sample, approximately 31% are singletons; the top ten hold 4.5% to 7.5%. This sequence joins TRBV7-2 and TRBJ2-6, with 8 positions matching TRBD1. The source is a girl under 18 with multiple sclerosis. The sample comprised blood. CDR3 loop: CASSAAPGQVPGANVLTF. The DNA for the CDR3 is TGTGCCAGCAGCGCAGCTCCGGGACAGGTGCCTGGGGCCAACGTCCTGACTTTC. Combining the CDR3 with reference TRBV7-2 and TRBJ2-6 gives the whole variable domain GAGVSQSPSNKVTEKGKDVELRCDPISGHTALYWYRQSLGQGLEFLIYFQGNSAPDKSGLPSDRFSAERTGGSVSTLTIQRTQQEDSAVYLCASSAAPGQVPGANVLTFGAGSRLTVL.